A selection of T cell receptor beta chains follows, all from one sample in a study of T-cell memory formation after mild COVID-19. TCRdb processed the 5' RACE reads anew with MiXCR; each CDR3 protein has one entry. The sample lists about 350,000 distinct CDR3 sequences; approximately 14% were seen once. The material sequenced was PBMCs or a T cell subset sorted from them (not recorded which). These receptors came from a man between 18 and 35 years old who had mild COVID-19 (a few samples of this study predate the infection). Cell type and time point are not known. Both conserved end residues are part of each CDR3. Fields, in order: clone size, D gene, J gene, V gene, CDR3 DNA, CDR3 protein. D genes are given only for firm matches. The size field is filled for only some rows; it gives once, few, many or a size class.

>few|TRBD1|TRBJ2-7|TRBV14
TGTGCCAGCAGCCCATTGGGACAGGGGCTCGACGAGCAGTACTTC
CASSPLGQGLDEQYF
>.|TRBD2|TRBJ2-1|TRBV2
TGTGCCAGCACTGAGCGGGGGGGCCGGATGGGAAATGAGCAGTTCTTC
CASTERGGRMGNEQFF
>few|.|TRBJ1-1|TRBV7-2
TGTGCCAGCAGCTTAGAGGGGCAAGCTTTCTTT
CASSLEGQAFF
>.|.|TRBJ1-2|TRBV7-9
TGTGCCAGCAGCTTAGGGGACGTGGAAGGGGCCAGCTATGGCTACACCTTC
CASSLGDVEGASYGYTF
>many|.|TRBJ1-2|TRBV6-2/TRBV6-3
TGTGCCAGCAGTGATTGGTATGGCTACACCTTC
CASSDWYGYTF
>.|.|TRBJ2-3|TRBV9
TGTGCCAGCAGCGGGGTATTTCTGGGGAGCTCGGAGTGGGATACGCAGTATTTT
CASSGVFLGSSEWDTQYF
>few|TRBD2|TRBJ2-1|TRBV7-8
TGTGCCAGCAGCCCCAGACTAGCGGAGGTAAATGAGCAGTTCTTC
CASSPRLAEVNEQFF
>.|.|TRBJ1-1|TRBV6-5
TGTGCCAGCAGTTACGGGTCCCTTGGGGGCACTGAAGCTTTCTTT
CASSYGSLGGTEAFF
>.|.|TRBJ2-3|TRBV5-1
TGCGCCAGCAGCCAGGGGACCAAAAGCGCAGATACGCAGTATTTT
CASSQGTKSADTQYF
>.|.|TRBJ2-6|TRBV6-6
TGTGCCAGCAGACTCAACGGCCCTCCCAGCTCTGGGGCCAACGTCCTGACTTTC
CASRLNGPPSSGANVLTF
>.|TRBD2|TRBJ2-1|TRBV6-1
TGTGCCAGCAGTGCCCTCCGTTATGGCGGGGGGGCCGGTGAGCAGTTCTTC
CASSALRYGGGAGEQFF
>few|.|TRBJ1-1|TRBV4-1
TGCGCCAGCAGCCAAGAACGGTATAAGGAAGCTTTCTTT
CASSQERYKEAFF
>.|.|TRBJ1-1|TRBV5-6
TGTGCCAGCAGCTTGGAAGGGAGACAGAACACTGAAGCTTTCTTT
CASSLEGRQNTEAFF
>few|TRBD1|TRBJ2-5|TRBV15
TGTGCCACCAGCAGAGAGGGACAGGGGTCAGAGACCCAGTACTTC
CATSREGQGSETQYF
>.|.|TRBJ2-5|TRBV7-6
TGTGCCAGCAGCTTTAGGCTCGGCGAGACCCAGTACTTC
CASSFRLGETQYF
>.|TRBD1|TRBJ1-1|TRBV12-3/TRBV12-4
TGTGCCAGCAGTGCCCGACAGGGGACAAACACTGAAGCTTTCTTT
CASSARQGTNTEAFF
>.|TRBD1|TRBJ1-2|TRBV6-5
TGTGCCAGCAGTTACCACGACCGACAGGGAACTGGCTACACCTTC
CASSYHDRQGTGYTF
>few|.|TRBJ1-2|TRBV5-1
TGCGCCAGCAGCTTGGAAAGTTCAGGGGAGACTCGCTACACCTTC
CASSLESSGETRYTF
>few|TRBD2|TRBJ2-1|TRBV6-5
TGTGCCAGCAGTTTTGGGAGCGGGATCTACAATGAGCAGTTCTTC
CASSFGSGIYNEQFF
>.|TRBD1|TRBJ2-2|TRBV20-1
TGCAGTGCGCCGGACAGGGCCACCGGGGAGCTGTTTTTT
CSAPDRATGELFF
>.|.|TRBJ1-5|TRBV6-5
TGTGCCAGCCGCCGGGGCCGGGATCAGCCCCAGCATTTT
CASRRGRDQPQHF
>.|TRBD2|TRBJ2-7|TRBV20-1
TGCAGTGCTGAATGGGGGGGGAGCTCCTACGAGCAGTACTTC
CSAEWGGSSYEQYF
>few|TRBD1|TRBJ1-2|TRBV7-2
TGTGCCAGCAGCTTCGGGACAGGGGCCCATGGCTACACCTTC
CASSFGTGAHGYTF
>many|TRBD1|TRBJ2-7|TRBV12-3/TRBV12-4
TGTGCCAGCAGGGGGACAGGGTCCTACGAGCAGTACTTC
CASRGTGSYEQYF
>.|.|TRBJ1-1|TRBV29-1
TGCAGCGCCGACTCGGCTTTCTTT
CSADSAFF
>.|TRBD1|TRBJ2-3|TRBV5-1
TGCGCCAGCATTAAAGGTGGGACAGGGGGAAGCACAGATACGCAGTATTTT
CASIKGGTGGSTDTQYF
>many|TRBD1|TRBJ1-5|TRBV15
TGTGCCACCAGCAGGACAGGGCCCGGGAGCAATCAGCCCCAGCATTTT
CATSRTGPGSNQPQHF
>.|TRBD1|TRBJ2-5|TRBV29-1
TGCAGCGCCGCGGGACAGGTGGCTGGGGAGACCCAGTACTTC
CSAAGQVAGETQYF
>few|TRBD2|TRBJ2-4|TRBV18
TGTGCCAGCTCACCCCCCGGGACTAGCGGGTTGTCGATTCAGTACTTC
CASSPPGTSGLSIQYF
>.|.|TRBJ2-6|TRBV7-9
TGTGCCAGCATCGAGGGGGGTAACTCTGGGGCCAACGTCCTGACTTTC
CASIEGGNSGANVLTF
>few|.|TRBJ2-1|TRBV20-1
TGCAGTGCCGCACTAGTTGTGAATGAGCAGTTCTTC
CSAALVVNEQFF
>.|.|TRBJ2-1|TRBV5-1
TGCGCCAGCAGCTCGGGACTCCTAAGGGATGAGCAGTTCTTC
CASSSGLLRDEQFF
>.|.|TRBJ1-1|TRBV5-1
TGCGCCAGCAGCTTGCACAGGGTTGGAACTGAAGCTTTCTTT
CASSLHRVGTEAFF
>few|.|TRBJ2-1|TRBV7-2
TGTGCCAGCAGCTCGCGCGCTGGTGAGCAGTTCTTC
CASSSRAGEQFF
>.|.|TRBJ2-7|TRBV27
TGTGCCAGCAGTTTAACTCCGGCCTACGAGCAGTACTTC
CASSLTPAYEQYF
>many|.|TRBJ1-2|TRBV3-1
TGTGCCAGCAGCCAAGGGAGAGCTAAGCCCTATGGCTACACCTTC
CASSQGRAKPYGYTF
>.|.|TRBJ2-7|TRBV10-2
TGCGCCAGCAGTGGGGGGCTGAGCTCCTACGAGCAGTACTTC
CASSGGLSSYEQYF
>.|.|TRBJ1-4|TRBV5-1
TGCGCCAGCAGCCCCGGCGGCCGGAATGAAAAACTGTTTTTT
CASSPGGRNEKLFF
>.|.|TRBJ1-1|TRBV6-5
TGTGCCAGCGGAGGTAGGGGATCATCGAACACTGAAGCTTTCTTT
CASGGRGSSNTEAFF
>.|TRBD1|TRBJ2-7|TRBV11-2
TGTGCCAGCAGCTCCACAGGGGGGCACGAGCAGTACTTC
CASSSTGGHEQYF
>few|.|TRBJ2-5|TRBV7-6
TGTGCCAGCAGCTTAAACACTCTCCGGAAAGAGACCCAGTACTTC
CASSLNTLRKETQYF
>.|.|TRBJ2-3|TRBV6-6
TGTGCCAGCTCCTACCGTGGGCGTACGAGCTATACGCAGTATTTT
CASSYRGRTSYTQYF
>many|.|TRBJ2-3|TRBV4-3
TGCGCCAGCAGCCAAGTGCTCCTAGAGGGCACAGATACGCAGTATTTT
CASSQVLLEGTDTQYF
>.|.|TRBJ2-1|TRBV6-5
TGTGCCAGCAGTTATGGTGACTTAGGGGATTCGGAACAGTTCTTC
CASSYGDLGDSEQFF
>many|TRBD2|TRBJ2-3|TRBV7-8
TGTGCCAGCAGCCCCTGGGGGGGAAGCACAGATACGCAGTATTTT
CASSPWGGSTDTQYF
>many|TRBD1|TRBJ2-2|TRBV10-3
TGTGCCATATCCGGGACAGGGTCCACCGGGGAGCTGTTTTTT
CAISGTGSTGELFF
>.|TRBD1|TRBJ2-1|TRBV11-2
TGTGCCAGCAGCGACAGGGCGAGCTCCTACAATGAGCAGTTCTTC
CASSDRASSYNEQFF
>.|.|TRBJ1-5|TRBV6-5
TGTGCCAGCAGTTACGGCGGTCGTCAGCCCCAGCATTTT
CASSYGGRQPQHF